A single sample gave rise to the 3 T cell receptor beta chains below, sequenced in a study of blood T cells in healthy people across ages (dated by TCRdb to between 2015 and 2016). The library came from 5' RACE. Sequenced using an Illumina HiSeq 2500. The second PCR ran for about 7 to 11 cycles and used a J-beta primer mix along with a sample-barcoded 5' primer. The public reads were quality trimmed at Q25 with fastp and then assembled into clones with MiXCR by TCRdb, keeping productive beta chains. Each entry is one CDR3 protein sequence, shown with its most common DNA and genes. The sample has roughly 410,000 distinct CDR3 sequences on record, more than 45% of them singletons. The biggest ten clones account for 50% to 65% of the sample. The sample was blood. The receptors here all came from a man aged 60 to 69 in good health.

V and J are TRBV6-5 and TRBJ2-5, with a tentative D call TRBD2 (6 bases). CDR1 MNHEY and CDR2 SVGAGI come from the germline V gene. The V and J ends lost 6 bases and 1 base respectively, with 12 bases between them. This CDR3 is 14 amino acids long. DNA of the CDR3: TGTGCCAGCAGGCCCGCGGGGCTCCAAGAGACCCAGTACTTC. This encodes CASRPAGLQETQYF.

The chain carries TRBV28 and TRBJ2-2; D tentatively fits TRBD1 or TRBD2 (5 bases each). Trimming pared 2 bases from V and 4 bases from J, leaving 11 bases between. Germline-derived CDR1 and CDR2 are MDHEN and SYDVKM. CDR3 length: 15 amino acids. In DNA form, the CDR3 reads TGTGCCAGCAGTTTACATGGGACGGGCACCGGGGAGCTGTTTTTT. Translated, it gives CASSLHGTGTGELFF. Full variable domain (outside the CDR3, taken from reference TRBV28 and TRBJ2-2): DVKVTQSSRYLVKRTGEKVFLECVQDMDHENMFWYRQDPGLGLRLIYFSYDVKMKEKGDIPEGYSVSREKKERFSLILESASTNQTSMYLCASSLHGTGTGELFFGEGSRLTVL.

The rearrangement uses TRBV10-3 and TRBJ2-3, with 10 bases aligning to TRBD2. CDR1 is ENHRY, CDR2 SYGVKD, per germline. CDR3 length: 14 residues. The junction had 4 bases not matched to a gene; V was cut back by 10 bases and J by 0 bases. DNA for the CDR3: TGTGCCACCGCTAGCGGGAGAAGCACAGATACGCAGTATTTT. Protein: CATASGRSTDTQYF.